This T cell receptor (beta chain) came from a study of vaccination and CD4 T cells after COVID-19 (dated by TCRdb to between 2021 and 2023). Regarding the complete study: Convalescent patients had a positive SARS-CoV-2 result on nasal swab PCR, and of these patients, several had mild disease and one had severe disease. Participants received two doses of either the Pfizer-BioNTech BNT162b2 vaccine (n=8) or the Moderna mRNA-1273 vaccine (n=2). Post-COVID blood samples were collected from convalescent patients a median of roughly 100 days after diagnosis, with a range of about 30 to 161 days. The convalescent cohort included six males and four females, with two Hispanic individuals, seven Caucasians, two Asians and one multiracial person. Control cultures received a CEFX viral epitope pool as the positive control, an HIV-1 Nef peptide pool as the negative control, or no peptide. Culture stimuli were overlapping spike peptide pools from SARS-CoV-2 and from the common cold coronaviruses HCoV-NL63, HCoV-OC43 and HCoV-229E. Post-vaccine blood samples were taken a median of around 70 days after the second vaccine dose, with a range of roughly 14 to 241 days. In around nine COVID-19 convalescent patients and 4 infection-naive healthy vaccine recipients, the spike-specific CD4+ TCR repertoire before mRNA vaccination was compared with the repertoire after mRNA vaccination.

Points the paper makes about the study in general: The median count of SARS-CoV-2-reactive clonotypes went up from 20 to 25 after infection to more than 30 after vaccination, although the change was not significant. Only a relatively small number of convalescent patients were included in the study, and early timepoints following natural infection were not analyzed. Of the vaccine-specific clones found in convalescent patients, nearly all (304 of 307) were mono-reactive for SARS-CoV-2 spike instead of being cross-reactive with common cold coronaviruses. Among the post-vaccine SARS-CoV-2-reactive clones in convalescent patients, a median around 90% showed up only after vaccination, which suggests vaccine-specific priming.

The library was prepared using PCR. DNA from cultured CD4+ T cells was subjected to TCR sequencing with the Oncomine TCR Beta short-read assay at the Johns Hopkins FTIC core. The QIAamp micro DNA kit was used to extract genomic DNA from the cultured CD4+ T cells. Oncomine TCR Beta libraries made from cultured CD4+ T cells were pooled using unique dual indexes and sequenced on an Illumina iSeq 100. Per the original workflow: Non-productive sequences were removed, and CDR3s that did not start with C, did not end with F or W, or were shorter than 7 amino acids were discarded. Antigen-specific clonotypes were identified using the MANAFEST web application through comparison of peptide-stimulated wells with reference and other culture wells. To be called positive, a clone needed an FDR below 0.05, an odds ratio above 5, and a productive frequency above 0.1% in at least two of three replicate wells. Clonotypes that were significantly expanded in both SARS-CoV-2 spike wells and at least one common cold coronavirus spike condition were defined as cross-reactive. CDR3 homology was assessed with Levenshtein distances (stringdist) and unrooted phylogenetic trees (ape) in R version 3.6.1. Through fastp at Q25 and MiXCR, TCRdb rebuilt clones from the public reads, retaining in-frame beta chains. Duplicate CDR3 protein sequences are folded into a single record with the most common DNA and genes. The V and J calls, along with clone size, are taken from TCRdb and not from the paper's own processing. The sample profile shows under 25,000 distinct CDR3 sequences; 40% of them were found once. The ten largest clones represent 7% to 9.5% of the sample.

Explained via the paper, the treatment or condition label denotes: roughly 10-day PBMC culture with coronavirus spike peptide pools or control peptides (ViraFEST assay). The ViraFEST assay, used in the study, expanded antigen-specific T cells with peptide pools and then identified the expanded clonotypes through TCR sequencing. Positive SARS-CoV-2 PCR tests in the convalescent patients dated from March to December 2020, before Alpha, Beta and Delta variants emerged in the United States. Each well held around 2.1 million PBMCs cultured with 9 to 10 ug/ml peptide pools in IMDM containing 5% human AB serum and 7.5 to 10 IU/ml IL-2. On days 3 and 7, half of the culture medium was replaced with fresh IL-2-containing medium. CD4+ T cells were isolated after around 9 days of culture through negative selection using the EasySep CD4+ T cell isolation kit. PBMCs were separated from whole blood using Ficoll-Paque Plus gradient centrifugation and then either used fresh or cryopreserved at -140C. In general, triplicate wells were set up for every culture condition.

Remarks on this clonotype: It has no known antigen specificity. No much larger clone exists at a distance of one base, and base qualities are not known.

Between the V and J ends, shortened by 2 bases and 4 bases respectively, the junction contains 18 bases. Reading from cysteine to phenylalanine, the CDR3 counts 17 amino acids. This entry keeps only the CDR3 DNA: 51 bases, framed from base 1. CDR1 SEHNR and CDR2 FQNEAQ are derived from the germline V gene (reference sequence). The sequence is built from TRBV7-9 and TRBJ1-5; the D gene is not confidently resolved. This clonotype was sampled from a human donor who had recovered from COVID-19. The sample in question was CD4+ T cells from blood, cultured in vitro, obtained after SARS-CoV-2 vaccination. The CDR3 in this case is CASSLFTGSGSNQPQHF. In nucleotide form, the sequence is TGTGCCAGCAGCTTATTCACGGGGTCGGGATCGAATCAGCCCCAGCATTTT. The CDR3 plus the reference TRBV7-9 and TRBJ1-5 genes for the other parts give the full variable domain: DTGVSQNPRHKITKRGQNVTFRCDPISEHNRLYWYRQTLGQGPEFLTYFQNEAQLEKSRLLSDRFSAERPKGSFSTLEIQRTEQGDSAMYLCASSLFTGSGSNQPQHFGDGTRLSIL.